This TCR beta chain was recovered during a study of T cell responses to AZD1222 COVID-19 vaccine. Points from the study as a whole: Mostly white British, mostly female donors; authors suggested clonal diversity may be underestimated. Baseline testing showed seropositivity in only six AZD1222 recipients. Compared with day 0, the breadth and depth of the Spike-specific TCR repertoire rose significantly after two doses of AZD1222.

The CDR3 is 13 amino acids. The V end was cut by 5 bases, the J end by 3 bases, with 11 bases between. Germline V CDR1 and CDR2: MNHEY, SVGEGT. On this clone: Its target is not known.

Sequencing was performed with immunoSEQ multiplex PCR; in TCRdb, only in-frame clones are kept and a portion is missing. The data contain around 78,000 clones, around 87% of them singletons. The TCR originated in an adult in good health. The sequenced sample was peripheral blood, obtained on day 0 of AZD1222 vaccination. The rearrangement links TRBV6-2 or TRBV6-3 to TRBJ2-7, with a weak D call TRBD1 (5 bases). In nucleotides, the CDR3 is TGTGCCAGCAGTAGCTCCAGGGTCTACGAGCAGTACTTC. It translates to CASSSSRVYEQYF.